This T cell receptor (beta chain) stems from a study of CD8+CD57+ T cells in acquired aplastic anemia. Notes on the study in general: Patient and control CD8+ Simpson's diversity was not significantly different.

The CDR3 consists of 13 residues. The V end was cut by 8 bases, the J end by 1 base, with 12 bases between. In germline, CDR1 is MNHNY, CDR2 SVGAGI (reference sequence). Turning to this clonotype: Its matching antigen is unknown.

Profiling that covered TCR beta VDJ and CDR3 relied on genomic DNA as its template. TCRdb re-called the reads through MiXCR, storing one row per CDR3 protein. The sample records 250,000 to 350,000 distinct CDR3 sequences, approximately 57% being singletons. V is TRBV6-6 and J is TRBJ2-7; D perhaps matches TRBD2 (6 bases). The sequence was collected from a human donor with severe aplastic anemia or a healthy control (not recorded which). Sequencing used sorted CD4+, CD8+, or CD8+CD57+ T cells (not recorded which) from PBMCs. The CDR3 is CASLGGASYEQYF. DNA for the CDR3: TGTGCCAGCCTCGGGGGTGCGTCCTACGAGCAGTACTTC.